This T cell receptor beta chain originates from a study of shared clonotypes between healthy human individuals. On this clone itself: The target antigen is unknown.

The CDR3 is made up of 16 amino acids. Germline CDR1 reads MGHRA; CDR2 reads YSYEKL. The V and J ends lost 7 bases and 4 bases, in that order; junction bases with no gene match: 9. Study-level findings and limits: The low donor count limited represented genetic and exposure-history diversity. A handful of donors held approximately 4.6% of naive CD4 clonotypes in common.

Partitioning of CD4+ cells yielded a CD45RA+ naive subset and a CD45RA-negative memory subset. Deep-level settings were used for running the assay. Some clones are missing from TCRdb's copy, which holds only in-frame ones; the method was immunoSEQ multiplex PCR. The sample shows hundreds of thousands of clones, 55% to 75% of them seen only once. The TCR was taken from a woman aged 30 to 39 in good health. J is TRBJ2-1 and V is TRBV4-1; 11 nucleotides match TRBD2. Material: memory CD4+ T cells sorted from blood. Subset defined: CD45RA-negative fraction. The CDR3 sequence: CASKKGTSGYYNEQFF. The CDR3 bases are TGCGCCAGCAAGAAGGGGACTAGCGGTTATTACAATGAGCAGTTCTTC.